This T cell receptor (beta chain) came from a study of T-cell memory formation after mild COVID-19. The study, taken as a whole, reports: Whereas later expanders leaned CD4+, clones contracting day 15 to 85 showed a balanced CD4/CD8 makeup. That cross-reactive memory joined was suggested by some responding clones appearing in pre-infection memory. Contracting clones localized mainly to CM and EM when CD4+ and mainly to EMRA when CD8+.

The CDR3 totals 14 residues. With 4 bases removed from V and 0 bases from J, the gap between germline ends came to 8 bases. Germline assignment: CDR1 SGHDN and CDR2 FVKESK. TCRdb re-called the 5' RACE reads through MiXCR, storing one row per CDR3 protein. The repertoire holds more than 300,000 distinct CDR3 sequences, with approximately 15% as singletons. In this sample, this clonotype turned up a few times. What it binds is unknown. V and J are TRBV14 and TRBJ2-3; D uncertain. This sequence originates from a man younger than 35 who had mild COVID-19 (a few samples of this study predate the infection). Cell type and time point are not known. Sequenced input: PBMCs or a T cell subset sorted from them (not recorded which). The CDR3 coding sequence is TGTGCCAGCAGCCGGCAGGCTAGCACAGATACGCAGTATTTT. It codes for CASSRQASTDTQYF.